The 8 T cell receptor beta chains in this list originate from one sample, sequenced in a study of cytotoxic CD8 clonotypes in ibrutinib-treated CLL. Sequencing was performed with immunoSEQ multiplex PCR; in TCRdb, only in-frame clones are kept and a portion is missing. The sample records 150,000 or so clones, 70% to 80% being singletons. Material: PBMCs, obtained after 12 months of ibrutinib treatment. The receptors were sampled from a human donor with chronic lymphocytic leukemia.

The V gene is TRBV4-2, the J gene TRBJ1-1; possible D gene TRBD1, 6 bases. The CDR3 is 15 amino acids. The germline gives CDR1 LGHNA, CDR2 YNFKEQ. V was trimmed by 0 bases and J by 3 bases, leaving 11 bases between them. The CDR3 sequence is CASSQDEGGYTEAFF. The CDR3 DNA reads as TGTGCCAGCAGCCAAGATGAAGGGGGTTACACTGAAGCTTTCTTT.

The CDR3 region has the DNA TGTGCCAGCAGTTACTTCTACACTGAAGCTTTCTTT. Translation gives CASSYFYTEAFF. The rearrangement uses TRBV28 and TRBJ1-1, with D uncertain. This CDR3 comprises 12 residues. Germline lookup yields CDR1 MDHEN and CDR2 SYDVKM. Trimming took off 4 bases at V and 3 bases at J, with 6 bases between the two ends.

The chain couples TRBV29-1 to TRBJ2-3; D uncertain. CDR3 size: 12 residues. Looked up from germline, CDR1 is SQVTM and CDR2 is ANQGSEA. Trimming took off 0 bases at V and 9 bases at J, with 10 bases between the two ends. The CDR3 is CSVEETRGTQYF. The CDR3 DNA follows: TGCAGCGTTGAAGAGACCAGAGGAACGCAGTATTTT.

This rearrangement joins TRBV19 to TRBJ2-3; the match to TRBD2 covers 11 bases. Per the germline V gene, CDR1 is LNHDA and CDR2 is SQIVND (reference sequence). The CDR3 is 19 residues long. V lost 3 bases and J lost 2; bases outside the gene matches: 13. In DNA form, the CDR3 reads TGTGCCAGTAGTATCCAAAAGACTAGCGGGATTCGGAACACAGATACGCAGTATTTT. Amino acid sequence: CASSIQKTSGIRNTDTQYF. The full variable domain, its missing parts supplied by reference TRBV19 and TRBJ2-3, is DGGITQSPKYLFRKEGQNVTLSCEQNLNHDAMYWYRQDPGQGLRLIYYSQIVNDFQKGDIAEGYSVSREKKESFPLTVTSAQKNPTAFYLCASSIQKTSGIRNTDTQYFGPGTRLTVL.

This clone has only a few counts. CDR3 sequence (DNA): TGTGCCAGCAGCTTAGATGAGGCAAGCTACGAGCAGTACTTC. It is translated as CASSLDEASYEQYF. This rearrangement joins TRBV7-2 to TRBJ2-7, with D uncertain. Trimming removed 1 base from V and 3 bases from J, with 10 bases in between. The V gene's germline CDR1 is SGHTA and CDR2 FQGNSA. This CDR3 region has 14 residues.

The CDR3 here is CASSLGDPTYEQYF. CDR3 coding DNA: TGTGCCAGCAGCTTAGGGGACCCAACCTACGAGCAGTACTTC. The rearrangement links TRBV7-6 to TRBJ2-7; D may match TRBD1 or TRBD2 (5 bases each). The CDR3 has 14 residues. The germline V gene encodes CDR1 SGHVS and CDR2 FNYEAQ. V was cut by 1 base and J by 2 bases, with 9 bases left in between. Variable domain in full (rest from reference TRBV7-6 and TRBJ2-7): GAGVSQSPRYKVTKRGQDVALRCDPISGHVSLYWYRQALGQGPEFLTYFNYEAQQDKSGLPNDRFSAERPEGSISTLTIQRTEQRDSAMYRCASSLGDPTYEQYFGPGTRLTVT.

This clone was seen more than once but under ten times. For the CDR3, the DNA is TGTGCCAGCCATGAGGAGTCTCAGCCCCAGCATTTT. This codes for CASHEESQPQHF. V gene TRBV28 combines with J gene TRBJ1-5; no clear D. The V gene's germline CDR1 is MDHEN and CDR2 SYDVKM. CDR3 size: 12 residues. Trimming stripped 8 bases from V and 6 bases from J, with 11 bases between.

This chain connects TRBV14 to TRBJ2-7; 9 nucleotides line up with TRBD1. Germline trimming cut 4 bases from V and 3 bases from J; bases unmatched to any gene: 4. From germline, CDR1 is SGHDN and CDR2 FVKESK. CDR3 length equals 14 residues. The CDR3 here is CASSPGQGYYEQYF. DNA of the CDR3: TGTGCCAGCAGCCCGGGACAGGGATACTACGAGCAGTACTTC.